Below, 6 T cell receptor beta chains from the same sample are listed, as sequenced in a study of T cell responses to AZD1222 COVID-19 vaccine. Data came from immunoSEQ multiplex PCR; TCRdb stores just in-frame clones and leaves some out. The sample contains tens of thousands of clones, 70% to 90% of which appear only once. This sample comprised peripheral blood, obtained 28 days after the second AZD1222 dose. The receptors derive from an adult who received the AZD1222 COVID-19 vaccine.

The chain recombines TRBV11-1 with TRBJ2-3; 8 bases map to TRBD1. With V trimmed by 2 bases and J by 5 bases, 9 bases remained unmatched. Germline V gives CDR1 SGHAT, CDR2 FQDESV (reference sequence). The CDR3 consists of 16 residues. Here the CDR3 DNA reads TGTGCCAGCAGCTTAATGGGCCAGGGGGCGCAAGATACGCAGTATTTT. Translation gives CASSLMGQGAQDTQYF.

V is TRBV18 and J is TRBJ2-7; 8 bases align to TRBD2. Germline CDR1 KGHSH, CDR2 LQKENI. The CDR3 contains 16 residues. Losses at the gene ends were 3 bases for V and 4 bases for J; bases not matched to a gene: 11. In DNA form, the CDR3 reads TGTGCCAGCTCACCCCGGTCCGGGACTAGTATTTACGAGCAGTACTTC. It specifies CASSPRSGTSIYEQYF.

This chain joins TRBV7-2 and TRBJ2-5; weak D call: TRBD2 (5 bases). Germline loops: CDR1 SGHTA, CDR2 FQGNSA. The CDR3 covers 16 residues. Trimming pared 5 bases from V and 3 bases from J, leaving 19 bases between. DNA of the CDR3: TGTGCCAGCAGCCGTTTAGGACGGGGTAGCAAAGAGACCCAGTACTTC. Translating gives CASSRLGRGSKETQYF.

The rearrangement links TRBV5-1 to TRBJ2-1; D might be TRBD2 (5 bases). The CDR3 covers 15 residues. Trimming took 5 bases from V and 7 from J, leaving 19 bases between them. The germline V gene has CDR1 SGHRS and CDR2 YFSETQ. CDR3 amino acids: CASSYLAISPNEQFF. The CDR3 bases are TGCGCCAGCAGTTATCTAGCTATATCCCCTAATGAGCAGTTCTTC.

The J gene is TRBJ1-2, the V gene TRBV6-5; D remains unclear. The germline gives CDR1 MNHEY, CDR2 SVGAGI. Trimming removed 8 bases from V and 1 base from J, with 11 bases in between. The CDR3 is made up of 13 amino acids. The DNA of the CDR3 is TGTGCCAGCGAAAACACAGTTAACTATGGCTACACCTTC. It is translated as CASENTVNYGYTF.

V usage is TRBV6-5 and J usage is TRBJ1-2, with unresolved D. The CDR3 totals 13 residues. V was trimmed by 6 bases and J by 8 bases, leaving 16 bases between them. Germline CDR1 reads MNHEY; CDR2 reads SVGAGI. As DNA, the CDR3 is TGTGCCAGCAGGGCCGGGCCCCTTGCCGGCTACACCTTC. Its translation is CASRAGPLAGYTF.